This T cell receptor beta chain emerged from a study of response to subunit inactivated influenza vaccine. The study, taken as a whole, reports: Authors suggested seasonal influenza vaccinations each recruit few new T cells.

Via MiXCR, TCRdb re-called the RT-PCR reads, giving one row per CDR3 protein. The sample lists about 310,000 distinct CDR3 sequences, just over 20% occurring once. As concerns this clonotype: The antigen is unknown.

The V end lost 4 bases, the J end lost 0 bases, and 13 bases lay between the germline ends. The germline V gene encodes CDR1 SEHNR and CDR2 FQNEAQ (reference sequence). CDR3 size: 15 residues. This TCR was recovered from a man between 50 and 69 years old who received an inactivated influenza vaccine. The material was PBMCs from blood, obtained about 20 months after vaccination. The chain combines TRBV7-9 with TRBJ2-7, with D possibly TRBD2 on 6 matching bases. CDR3 nucleotides: TGTGCCAGCAGCTCTACAGGAGGGAGCTCCTACGAGCAGTACTTC. Translating it yields CASSSTGGSSYEQYF. The whole variable domain, filled in from reference TRBV7-9 and TRBJ2-7, reads DTGVSQNPRHKITKRGQNVTFRCDPISEHNRLYWYRQTLGQGPEFLTYFQNEAQLEKSRLLSDRFSAERPKGSFSTLEIQRTEQGDSAMYLCASSSTGGSSYEQYFGPGTRLTVT.